A single sample gave rise to the 25 T cell receptor beta chains below, sequenced in a study of T cell changes during pregnancy in multiple sclerosis. Sequencing was performed with immunoSEQ multiplex PCR; in TCRdb, only in-frame clones are kept and a portion is missing. The table lists tens of thousands of clones, more than 85% of them singletons. Sequenced here: CD8+ T cells from peripheral blood mononuclear cells, sampled after pregnancy. These receptors were obtained from a female donor with multiple sclerosis, enrolled in a pregnancy study.

This clone was seen a few times. V is TRBV10-3 and J is TRBJ2-5, with 10 bases lining up with TRBD1. V lost 8 bases to trimming and J lost 0 bases; unmatched junction nucleotides: 9. CDR1 ENHRY and CDR2 SYGVKD come from the germline V gene. This CDR3 spans 16 amino acids. The CDR3, as DNA: TGTGCCATCGGGGACCGGGGACAGGGGTACCAAGAGACCCAGTACTTC. Amino acid sequence: CAIGDRGQGYQETQYF.

V is TRBV6-4 and J is TRBJ2-2; D is possibly TRBD1 (6 bases). Germline V gives CDR1 MRHNA, CDR2 SNTAGT. Trimming removed 3 bases at V and 2 bases at J, with 13 bases between. CDR3 length equals 16 residues. CDR3: CASSEAPGQNTGELFF. DNA for the CDR3: TGTGCCAGCAGTGAGGCCCCGGGACAAAACACCGGGGAGCTGTTTTTT.

The chain carries TRBV15 and TRBJ1-5; 10 positions agree with TRBD1. The junction had 5 bases not matched to a gene; V was cut back by 3 bases and J by 6 bases. CDR3 size: 15 residues. Germline CDR1 LNHNV, CDR2 YYDKDF (reference sequence). CDR3 region: CATSRDRGAGQPQHF. The CDR3 DNA reads as TGTGCCACCAGCAGGGACAGGGGGGCAGGTCAGCCCCAGCATTTT.

The rearrangement joins TRBV27 to TRBJ2-1; TRBD2 agrees at 8 bases. This CDR3 is built from 15 residues. Trimming at V came to 2 bases and at J to 3 bases, leaving 3 bases not matched to a gene. Germline CDR1 reads MNHEY; CDR2 reads SMNVEV (reference sequence). CDR3 sequence: CASSLAGGLYNEQFF. CDR3 sequence (DNA): TGTGCCAGCAGTTTAGCGGGAGGACTCTACAATGAGCAGTTCTTC.

The chain employs TRBV30 and TRBJ2-1; possibly TRBD2 for D (6 bases). The germline CDR1 and CDR2 sequences are GTSNPN and SVGIG (reference sequence). The ends were cut back, 5 bases at V and 6 bases at J, with 8 bases in the middle. The CDR3 runs 11 residues. This chain's CDR3 is CAWAAGNEQFF. The CDR3, as DNA: TGTGCCTGGGCAGCGGGCAATGAGCAGTTCTTC.

J is TRBJ2-7 and V is TRBV30; unclear D gene. V lost 4 bases to trimming and J lost 0 bases, with 10 bases between them. CDR3 length: 13 residues. Looked up from germline, CDR1 is GTSNPN and CDR2 is SVGIG (reference sequence). This CDR3 is CAWIPESSYEQYF. Written as DNA, the CDR3 is TGTGCCTGGATTCCGGAGAGCTCCTACGAGCAGTACTTC.

This chain uses TRBV19 with TRBJ1-1; D is perhaps TRBD1 (5 bases). Trimming cost V 0 bases and J 0 bases, with 8 bases left between them. CDR1 and CDR2 from the germline V gene are LNHDA and SQIVND (reference sequence). This CDR3 has 15 residues. Written as DNA, the CDR3 is TGTGCCAGTAGTATAGATAGGGGAATGAACACTGAAGCTTTCTTT. Encoded protein: CASSIDRGMNTEAFF.

This clone was counted between two and nine times. The chain couples TRBV6-5 to TRBJ1-5; D is unclear. CDR1 and CDR2 from the germline V gene are MNHEY and SVGAGI. Trimming left V 0 bases short and J 2 bases short, with 5 bases between. The CDR3 length is 14 residues. The CDR3 protein is CASSYSSGNQPQHF. CDR3 nucleotide sequence: TGTGCCAGCAGTTACTCGAGTGGCAATCAGCCCCAGCATTTT.

This clone was counted a single time. The gene calls are TRBV5-1 and TRBJ1-1, with 7 bases that match TRBD1. V trimming: 0 bases; J trimming: 4 bases; junction bases outside the gene matches: 3. The CDR3 totals 14 residues. The V gene's germline CDR1 is SGHRS and CDR2 YFSETQ. Here the CDR3 DNA reads TGCGCCAGCAGCTTGGGACAGGGACCCACTGAAGCTTTCTTT. This gives the protein CASSLGQGPTEAFF.

The genes are TRBV6-5 and TRBJ1-5; D remains unclear. The ends were cut back, 5 bases at V and 4 bases at J, with 12 bases in the middle. Germline CDR1 is MNHEY and CDR2 is SVGAGI. This CDR3 contains 14 residues. The CDR3 bases are TGTGCCAGCAGTGCGACGGCTAGTAATCAGCCCCAGCATTTT. Protein: CASSATASNQPQHF.

The chain has TRBV19 and TRBJ2-2; 11 nucleotides agree with TRBD1. The CDR3 loop spans 17 amino acids. The J segment lost 5 bases and the V segment lost 4 bases, leaving 9 bases of the junction unmatched. CDR1 is LNHDA, CDR2 SQIVND, per germline (reference sequence). Here the CDR3 reads CASSKDRGRLGTGELFF. The CDR3 region has the DNA TGTGCCAGTAGTAAGGACAGGGGGCGCTTAGGAACCGGGGAGCTGTTTTTT.

The chain is built from TRBV27 and TRBJ2-1; D call uncertain. Per germline, CDR1 MNHEY and CDR2 SMNVEV (reference sequence). Deletions cut 2 bases from V and 0 bases from J, with 5 bases between. The CDR3 consists of 14 residues. CDR3 in amino acids: CASSLANSYNEQFF. The CDR3 coding sequence is TGTGCCAGCAGTTTAGCGAACTCCTACAATGAGCAGTTCTTC.

The chain recombines TRBV19 with TRBJ2-3; the D gene is possibly TRBD2 (6 bases). The V gene lost 9 bases and the J gene lost 0 bases, with 16 bases spanning the gap. Germline V gene sequence: CDR1 LNHDA, CDR2 SQIVND (reference sequence). The CDR3 loop spans 15 amino acids. The CDR3: CASQRTSTSTDTQYF. The CDR3 DNA reads TGTGCCAGCCAACGTACTAGCACAAGCACAGATACGCAGTATTTT. Looking up the rest from reference TRBV19 and TRBJ2-3 gives the full variable domain: DGGITQSPKYLFRKEGQNVTLSCEQNLNHDAMYWYRQDPGQGLRLIYYSQIVNDFQKGDIAEGYSVSREKKESFPLTVTSAQKNPTAFYLCASQRTSTSTDTQYFGPGTRLTVL.

The V gene is TRBV7-2, the J gene TRBJ2-4; TRBD1 might be the D (6 bases). V dropped 2 bases and J dropped 0 bases, with 14 bases sitting between them. The CDR3 loop spans 17 amino acids. Germline V gene lookup returns CDR1 SGHTA and CDR2 FQGNSA. CDR3 bases: TGTGCCAGCAGCTTACTGCACAGGGCCCTAGCCAAAAACATTCAGTACTTC. Protein sequence: CASSLLHRALAKNIQYF.

This clone turned up a few times. The chain joins TRBV11-2 to TRBJ2-1; D unclear. The CDR3 length is 13 residues. The germline gives CDR1 SGHAT, CDR2 FQNNGV. Trimming left V 1 base short and J 10 bases short, with 11 bases between. As DNA, the CDR3 is TGTGCCAGCAGCTTAGGGTCCAGTGGCGAGCAGTTCTTC. This sequence encodes CASSLGSSGEQFF.

This clone was observed once. J is TRBJ2-5 and V is TRBV4-3; D call uncertain. V lost 0 bases to trimming and J lost 5 bases, with 16 bases between them. This CDR3 comprises 16 residues. Germline V gives CDR1 LGHNA, CDR2 YSLEER. The CDR3 DNA reads TGCGCCAGCAGCCAAGATCCGGGTAGCCCGGCGGAGACCCAGTACTTC. Translating it yields CASSQDPGSPAETQYF.

This chain links TRBV7-9 with TRBJ1-1, with D unresolved. The CDR3 has 14 amino acids. CDR1 SEHNR and CDR2 FQNEAQ come from the germline V gene (reference sequence). Trimming removed 5 bases at V and 11 bases at J, with 21 bases between. DNA for the CDR3: TGTGCCAGCAGCCTGGCGGACTCCCTCAGTCTGGCTTTCTTT. Its translation is CASSLADSLSLAFF.

The CDR3 DNA follows: TGCGCCAGCAGCCGAGAACCACGGTTCATGAACACTGAAGCTTTCTTT. This translates into CASSREPRFMNTEAFF. The rearrangement links TRBV5-1 to TRBJ1-1; unclear D gene. Between the trimmed V and J ends, which lost 4 bases and 0 bases, there was a span of 16 bases. Germline loops: CDR1 SGHRS, CDR2 YFSETQ. CDR3 size: 16 residues.

The V gene is TRBV27, the J gene TRBJ2-1; 10 positions match TRBD2. The CDR3 spans 16 residues. Germline-derived CDR1 and CDR2 are MNHEY and SMNVEV (reference sequence). After removal of 5 bases from V and 5 bases from J, the junction contained 9 bases not matched to a gene. The CDR3: CASSAGRLAGDNEQFF. CDR3 DNA: TGTGCCAGCAGTGCAGGTAGACTAGCGGGTGACAATGAGCAGTTCTTC.

The rearrangement links TRBV28 to TRBJ1-5; D is perhaps TRBD1 (5 bases). Germline CDR1 is MDHEN and CDR2 is SYDVKM. This CDR3 region has 15 residues. V dropped 1 base and J dropped 4 bases, with 11 bases sitting between them. The CDR3 sequence is CASSLLGQGNQPQHF. The CDR3 coding sequence is TGTGCCAGCAGTTTATTAGGACAAGGTAATCAGCCCCAGCATTTT.

This clone was observed a few times. The chain is built from TRBV11-2 and TRBJ2-7; D possibly corresponds to TRBD2 (6 bases). The germline V and J ends were trimmed by 0 bases and 1 base, with 16 bases remaining between them. This CDR3 has 17 residues. Germline CDR1 reads SGHAT; CDR2 reads FQNNGV. This chain's CDR3 is CASSLDVTGLASYEQYF. In DNA form, the CDR3 reads TGTGCCAGCAGCTTAGATGTAACCGGGCTAGCGTCCTACGAGCAGTACTTC. The whole variable domain, remainder taken from reference TRBV11-2 and TRBJ2-7, is EAGVAQSPRYKIIEKRQSVAFWCNPISGHATLYWYQQILGQGPKLLIQFQNNGVVDDSQLPKDRFSAERLKGVDSTLKIQPAKLEDSAVYLCASSLDVTGLASYEQYFGPGTRLTVT.

V usage is TRBV2 and J usage is TRBJ2-7, with 7 bases identical to TRBD2. Germline CDR1 and CDR2: SNHLY and FYNNEI. This CDR3 spans 13 amino acids. Germline trimming cut 4 bases from V and 6 bases from J; bases unmatched to any gene: 6. CDR3 bases: TGTGCCAGCAGTGGTCTTGGGGGGGGCGAGCAGTACTTC. It yields the protein CASSGLGGGEQYF.

CDR3 sequence (DNA): TGTGCCAGCAGTCCCCGACAGGGTAACACTGAAGCTTTCTTT. Amino acids: CASSPRQGNTEAFF. The V and J genes are TRBV27 and TRBJ1-1; 7 bases fit TRBD1. This CDR3 region has 14 residues. Trimming at V came to 5 bases and at J to 2 bases, leaving 5 bases not matched to a gene. Per germline, CDR1 MNHEY and CDR2 SMNVEV (reference sequence).

The rearrangement links TRBV6-1 to TRBJ2-5, with D perhaps TRBD1 (6 bases). CDR1 MNHNS and CDR2 SASEGT come from the germline V gene. Trimming shortened V by 4 bases and J by 5 bases, and 14 bases separated the two germline ends. There are 14 residues in the CDR3. This chain's CDR3 is CASSGGQGMETQYF. The CDR3, as DNA: TGTGCCAGCAGTGGGGGTCAGGGGATGGAGACCCAGTACTTC.

The rearrangement uses TRBV5-1 and TRBJ2-5, with D tentatively TRBD1 (6 bases). This CDR3 region has 14 residues. Germline CDR1 is SGHRS and CDR2 is YFSETQ. V was shortened by 0 bases and J by 2 bases, with 8 bases between the two germline ends. In DNA form, the CDR3 reads TGCGCCAGCAGCTTGGAGCAGGGGCAAGAGACCCAGTACTTC. Protein product: CASSLEQGQETQYF.